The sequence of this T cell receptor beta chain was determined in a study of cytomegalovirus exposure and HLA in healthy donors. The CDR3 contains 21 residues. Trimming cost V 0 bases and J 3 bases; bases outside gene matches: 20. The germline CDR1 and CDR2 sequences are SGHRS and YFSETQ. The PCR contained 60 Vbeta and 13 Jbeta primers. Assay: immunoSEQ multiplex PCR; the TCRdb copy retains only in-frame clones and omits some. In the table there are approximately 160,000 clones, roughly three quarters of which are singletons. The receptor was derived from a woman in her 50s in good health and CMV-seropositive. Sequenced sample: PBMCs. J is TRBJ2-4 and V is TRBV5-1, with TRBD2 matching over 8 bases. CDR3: CASSLVPLGGVAGLDKNIQYF. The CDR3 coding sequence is TGCGCCAGCAGCTTGGTCCCCTTAGGGGGAGTAGCGGGATTAGACAAAAACATTCAGTACTTC.